This TCR beta chain appears in the sequencing data of a study of identical twins. Study-wide findings and caveats: Twins' excess sharing was less marked for out-of-frame beta sequences. Memory repertoires showed no such pattern, whereas abundant cord blood beta clonotypes carried fewer insertions. Models underpredicted monozygotic twin sharing of out-of-frame TCR alpha.

TCRdb passed the 5' RACE reads through MiXCR, listing each CDR3 protein once. The sample has a few hundred thousand distinct CDR3 sequences, 10% seen once; the top ten hold more than 8%. The germline CDR1 and CDR2 sequences are MRHNA and SNTAGT. CDR3 length: 15 amino acids. The V end was cut by 5 bases, the J end by 5 bases, with 18 bases between. Many counts were recorded for this clonotype. Its specificity is unknown. The sample was memory T cells sorted from blood. The receptor was derived from a man aged 50-60 years in good health. The genes are TRBV6-4 and TRBJ1-1; possible D gene TRBD1, 5 bases. The CDR3 region is CASSSGTSRFTEAFF. The CDR3, as DNA: TGTGCCAGCAGTTCCGGGACGTCTCGATTTACTGAAGCTTTCTTT.